This paragraph covers one TCR beta chain sequence. Antigen specificity is unknown. Every donor gave ten milliliters of peripheral blood. Samples each had at least 5.5 micrograms of total RNA extracted. This sample is drawn from a study of blood T cells in healthy people across ages. Study as a whole: Template-switching capture recovered about one barcoded beta molecule per two T cells.

Findings of the study overall: What prevented conclusive comparison of naive and antigen-experienced cells was that PBMCs were unsorted.

The germline gives CDR1 SGHAT, CDR2 FQNNGV. There are 16 residues in the CDR3. V was shortened by 6 bases and J by 0 bases, with 15 bases between the two germline ends. Sample-barcoded 5' priming and a J-beta primer mix drove a second PCR of roughly 7 to 11 cycles. TCRdb re-called the 5' RACE reads with MiXCR, one entry per CDR3 protein. The sample lists roughly 1.9 million distinct CDR3 sequences, roughly two fifths seen once, with around 23% in the top ten. The chain employs TRBV11-2 and TRBJ1-3; D is possibly TRBD1 (6 bases). This TCR derives from a human donor in good health. Sequenced material: blood. The CDR3 protein is CASRDYRDSSGNTIYF. The CDR3 coding sequence is TGTGCCAGCAGGGACTACAGGGATTCCTCTGGAAACACCATATATTTT.